The T cell receptor beta chain under discussion was sequenced for a study of blood T cell repertoires in COVID-19. Germline V gene data show CDR1 as MNHEY and CDR2 as SVGEGT. V was trimmed by 3 bases and J by 2 bases, leaving 7 bases between them. The CDR3 covers 13 residues. How the authors handled the data: Amplifying reference gene primers gave estimates of nucleated cell counts. Assay: immunoSEQ multiplex PCR; the TCRdb copy retains only in-frame clones and omits some. The V and J calls and clone size come from that table; D and trimming were worked out from the DNA. Here the sample spans about 92,000 clones, around 67% being singletons.

The chain has TRBV6-2 or TRBV6-3 and TRBJ2-5; D gene ambiguous. The sequence derives from an older woman in a cohort sampled during active or convalescent COVID-19. The material sequenced was peripheral blood. In DNA form, the CDR3 reads TGTGCCAGCAGTTATCTTGAGCAAGAGACCCAGTACTTC. Translated, it gives CASSYLEQETQYF.